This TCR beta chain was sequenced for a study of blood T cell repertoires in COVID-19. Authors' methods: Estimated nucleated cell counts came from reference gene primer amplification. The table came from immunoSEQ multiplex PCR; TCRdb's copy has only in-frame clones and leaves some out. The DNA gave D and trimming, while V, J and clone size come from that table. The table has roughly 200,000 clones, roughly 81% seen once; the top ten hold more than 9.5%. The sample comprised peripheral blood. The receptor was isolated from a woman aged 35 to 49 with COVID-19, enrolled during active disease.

The CDR3 protein is CASSLSQGDEQFF. The CDR3 DNA reads as TGTGCCAGCAGCTTATCCCAGGGCGATGAGCAGTTCTTC. V and J are TRBV7-3 and TRBJ2-1, with a tentative D call TRBD1 (5 bases). In germline, CDR1 is SGHTA, CDR2 FQGTGA. The CDR3 has 13 amino acids. Trimming took 2 bases from V and 8 from J, leaving 10 bases between them. Full variable domain (outside the CDR3, taken from reference TRBV7-3 and TRBJ2-1): GAGVSQTPSNKVTEKGKYVELRCDPISGHTALYWYRQSLGQGPEFLIYFQGTGAADDSGLPNDRFFAVRPEGSVSTLKIQRTERGDSAVYLCASSLSQGDEQFFGPGTRLTVL.